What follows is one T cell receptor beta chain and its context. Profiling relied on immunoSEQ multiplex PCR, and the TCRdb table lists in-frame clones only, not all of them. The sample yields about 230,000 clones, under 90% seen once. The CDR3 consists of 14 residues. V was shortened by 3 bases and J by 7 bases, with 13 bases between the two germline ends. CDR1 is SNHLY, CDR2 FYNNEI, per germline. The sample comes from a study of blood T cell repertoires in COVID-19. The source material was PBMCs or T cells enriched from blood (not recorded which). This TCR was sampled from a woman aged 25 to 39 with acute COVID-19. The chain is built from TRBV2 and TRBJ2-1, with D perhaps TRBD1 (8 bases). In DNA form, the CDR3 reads TGTGCCAGCAGTGAGTTACAGGGGGGGAATGAGCAGTTCTTC. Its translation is CASSELQGGNEQFF.